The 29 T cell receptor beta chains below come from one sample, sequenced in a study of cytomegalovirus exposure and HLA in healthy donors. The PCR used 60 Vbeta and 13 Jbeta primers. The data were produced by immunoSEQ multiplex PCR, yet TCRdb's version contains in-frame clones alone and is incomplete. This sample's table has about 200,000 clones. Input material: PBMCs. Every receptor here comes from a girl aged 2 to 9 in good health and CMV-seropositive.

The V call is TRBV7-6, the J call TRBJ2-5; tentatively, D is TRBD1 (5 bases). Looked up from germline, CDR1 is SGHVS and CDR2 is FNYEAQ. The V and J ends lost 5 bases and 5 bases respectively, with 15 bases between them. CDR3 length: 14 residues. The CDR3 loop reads CASSPVPGSETQYF. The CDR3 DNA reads TGTGCCAGCAGCCCGGTTCCAGGGTCCGAGACCCAGTACTTC.

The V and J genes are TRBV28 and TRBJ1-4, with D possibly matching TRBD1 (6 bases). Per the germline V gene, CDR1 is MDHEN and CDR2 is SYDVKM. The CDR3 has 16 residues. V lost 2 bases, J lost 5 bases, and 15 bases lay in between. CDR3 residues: CASSLRSQGQNEKLFF. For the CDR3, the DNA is TGTGCCAGCAGTTTAAGATCGCAGGGGCAAAATGAAAAACTGTTTTTT.

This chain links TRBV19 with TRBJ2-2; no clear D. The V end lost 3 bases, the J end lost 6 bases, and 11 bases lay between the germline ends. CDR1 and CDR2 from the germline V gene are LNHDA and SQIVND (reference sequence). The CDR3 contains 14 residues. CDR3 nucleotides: TGTGCCAGTAGTATGAACTTACGATCCGGGGAGCTGTTTTTT. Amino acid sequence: CASSMNLRSGELFF.

The CDR3 loop reads CASSPGSSYNEQFF. The CDR3 bases are TGTGCCAGCAGCCCCGGGAGCTCCTACAATGAGCAGTTCTTC. The chain joins TRBV5-6 to TRBJ2-1, with D possibly TRBD2 on 6 matching bases. V was trimmed by 4 bases and J by 0 bases, leaving 8 bases between them. The CDR3 sequence is 14 residues long. CDR1 and CDR2 from the germline V gene are SGHDT and YYEEEE.

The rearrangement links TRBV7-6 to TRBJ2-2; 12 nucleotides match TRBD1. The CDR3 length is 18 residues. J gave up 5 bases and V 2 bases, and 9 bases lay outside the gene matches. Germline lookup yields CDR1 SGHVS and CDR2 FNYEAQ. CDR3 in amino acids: CASSLWTAGQGATGELFF. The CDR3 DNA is TGTGCCAGCAGCTTATGGACAGCGGGACAGGGGGCGACCGGGGAGCTGTTTTTT.

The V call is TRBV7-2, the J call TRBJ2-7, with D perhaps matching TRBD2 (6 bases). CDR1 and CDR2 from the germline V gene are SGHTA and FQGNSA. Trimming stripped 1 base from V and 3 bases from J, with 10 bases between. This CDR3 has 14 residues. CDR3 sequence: CASSLGGINYEQYF. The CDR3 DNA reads TGTGCCAGCAGCTTAGGCGGGATTAACTACGAGCAGTACTTC.

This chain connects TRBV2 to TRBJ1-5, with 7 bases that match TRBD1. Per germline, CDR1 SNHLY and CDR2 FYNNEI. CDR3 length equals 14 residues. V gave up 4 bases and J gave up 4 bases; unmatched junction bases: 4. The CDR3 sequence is CASSVRGRNQPQHF. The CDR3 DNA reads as TGTGCCAGCAGTGTCAGGGGGAGGAATCAGCCCCAGCATTTT.

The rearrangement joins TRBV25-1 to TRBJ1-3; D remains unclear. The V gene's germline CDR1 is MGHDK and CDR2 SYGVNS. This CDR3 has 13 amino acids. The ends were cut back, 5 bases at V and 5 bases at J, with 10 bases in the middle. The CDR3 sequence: CASSQVSRNTIYF. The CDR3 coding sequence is TGTGCCAGCAGTCAGGTGTCGAGAAACACCATATATTTT.

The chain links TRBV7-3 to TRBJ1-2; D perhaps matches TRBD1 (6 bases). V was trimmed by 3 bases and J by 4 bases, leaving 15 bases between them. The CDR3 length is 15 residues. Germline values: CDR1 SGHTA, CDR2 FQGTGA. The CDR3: CASSFGDKGLYGYTF. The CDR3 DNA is TGTGCCAGCAGCTTCGGGGACAAGGGCCTCTATGGCTACACCTTC.

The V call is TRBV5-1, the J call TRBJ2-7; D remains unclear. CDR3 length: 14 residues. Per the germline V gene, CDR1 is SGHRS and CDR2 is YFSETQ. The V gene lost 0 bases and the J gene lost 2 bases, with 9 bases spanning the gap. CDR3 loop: CASSLGGGTYEQYF. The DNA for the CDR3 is TGCGCCAGCAGCTTGGGTGGCGGAACCTACGAGCAGTACTTC.

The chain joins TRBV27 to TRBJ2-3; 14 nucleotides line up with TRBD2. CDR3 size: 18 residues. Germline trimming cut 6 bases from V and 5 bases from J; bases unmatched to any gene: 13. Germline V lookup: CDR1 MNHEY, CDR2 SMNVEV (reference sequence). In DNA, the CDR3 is TGTGCCAGCAGCCGTGGACTAGCGGGAGGTCGGCAGGGAGATACGCAGTATTTT. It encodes CASSRGLAGGRQGDTQYF.

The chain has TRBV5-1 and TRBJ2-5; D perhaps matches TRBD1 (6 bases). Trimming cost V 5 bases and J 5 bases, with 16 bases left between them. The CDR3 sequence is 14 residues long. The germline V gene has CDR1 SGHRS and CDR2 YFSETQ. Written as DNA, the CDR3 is TGCGCCAGCAGAGAGACAGGTGATTTCGAGACCCAGTACTTC. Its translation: CASRETGDFETQYF.

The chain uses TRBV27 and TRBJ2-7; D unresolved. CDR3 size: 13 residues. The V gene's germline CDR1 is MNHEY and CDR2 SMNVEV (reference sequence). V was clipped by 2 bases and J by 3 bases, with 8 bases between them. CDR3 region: CASSLRSFYEQYF. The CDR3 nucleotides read TGTGCCAGCAGTTTACGGTCTTTCTACGAGCAGTACTTC.

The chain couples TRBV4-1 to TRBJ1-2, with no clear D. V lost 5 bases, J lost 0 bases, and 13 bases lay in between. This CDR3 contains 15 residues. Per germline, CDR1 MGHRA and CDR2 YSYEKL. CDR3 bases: TGCGCCAGCAGCTTACGGACTGGAACTAACTATGGCTACACCTTC. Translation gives CASSLRTGTNYGYTF.

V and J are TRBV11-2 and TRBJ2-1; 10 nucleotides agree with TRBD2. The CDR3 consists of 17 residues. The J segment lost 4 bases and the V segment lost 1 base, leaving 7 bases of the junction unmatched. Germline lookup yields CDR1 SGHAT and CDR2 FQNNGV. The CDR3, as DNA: TGTGCCAGCAGCTTAGCCCCAGCTAGCGGGGGATACAATGAGCAGTTCTTC. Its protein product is CASSLAPASGGYNEQFF.

Here the CDR3 reads CAISEVGLAGDSYEQYF. The CDR3 region has the DNA TGTGCCATCAGTGAAGTGGGGCTAGCGGGAGACTCCTACGAGCAGTACTTC. V and J are TRBV10-3 and TRBJ2-7; 10 nucleotides align to TRBD2. V shed 3 bases, J shed 0 bases, and the junction held 8 bases outside the gene matches. Germline CDR1 and CDR2: ENHRY and SYGVKD. This CDR3 spans 17 amino acids.

The CDR3 loop reads CASSTRTSGLAKNIQYF. The CDR3 bases are TGTGCCAGCAGCACCCGCACTAGCGGCCTAGCCAAAAACATTCAGTACTTC. The V and J genes are TRBV13 and TRBJ2-4, with 8 positions matching TRBD2. CDR1 is PRHDT, CDR2 FYEKMQ, per germline (reference sequence). The CDR3 extends over 17 amino acids. V gave up 5 bases and J gave up 0 bases; unmatched junction bases: 9. Using reference TRBV13 and TRBJ2-4 for the parts outside the CDR3, the full variable domain is AAGVIQSPRHLIKEKRETATLKCYPIPRHDTVYWYQQGPGQDPQFLISFYEKMQSDKGSIPDRFSAQQFSDYHSELNMSSLELGDSALYFCASSTRTSGLAKNIQYFGAGTRLSVL.

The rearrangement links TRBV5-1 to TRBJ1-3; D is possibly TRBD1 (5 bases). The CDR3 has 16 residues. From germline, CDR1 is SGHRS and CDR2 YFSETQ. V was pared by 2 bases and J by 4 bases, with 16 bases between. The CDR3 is CASSLAGPELGNTIYF. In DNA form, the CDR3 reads TGCGCCAGCAGCTTAGCAGGGCCAGAGTTGGGAAACACCATATATTTT. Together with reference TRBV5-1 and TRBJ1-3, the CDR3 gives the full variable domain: KAGVTQTPRYLIKTRGQQVTLSCSPISGHRSVSWYQQTPGQGLQFLFEYFSETQRNKGNFPGRFSGRQFSNSRSEMNVSTLELGDSALYLCASSLAGPELGNTIYFGEGSWLTVV.

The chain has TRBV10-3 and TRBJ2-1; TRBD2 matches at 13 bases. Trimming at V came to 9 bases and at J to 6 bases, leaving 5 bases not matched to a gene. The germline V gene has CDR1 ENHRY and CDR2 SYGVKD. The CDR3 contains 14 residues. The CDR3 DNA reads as TGTGCCATAAGGACTAGCGGGAGTGTCAATGAGCAGTTCTTC. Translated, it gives CAIRTSGSVNEQFF.

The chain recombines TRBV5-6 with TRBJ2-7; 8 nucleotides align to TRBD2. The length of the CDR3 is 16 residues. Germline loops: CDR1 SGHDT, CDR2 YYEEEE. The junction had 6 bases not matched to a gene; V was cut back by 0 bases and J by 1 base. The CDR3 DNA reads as TGTGCCAGCAGCTTGGCGGGGACTAGGGAATCCTACGAGCAGTACTTC. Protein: CASSLAGTRESYEQYF.

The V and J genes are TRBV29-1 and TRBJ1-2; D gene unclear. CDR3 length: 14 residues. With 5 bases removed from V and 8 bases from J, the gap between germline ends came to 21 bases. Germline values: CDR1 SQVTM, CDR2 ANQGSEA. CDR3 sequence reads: CSVPMDSLVEGYTF. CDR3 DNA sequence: TGCAGCGTTCCTATGGACTCCTTGGTGGAAGGCTACACCTTC.

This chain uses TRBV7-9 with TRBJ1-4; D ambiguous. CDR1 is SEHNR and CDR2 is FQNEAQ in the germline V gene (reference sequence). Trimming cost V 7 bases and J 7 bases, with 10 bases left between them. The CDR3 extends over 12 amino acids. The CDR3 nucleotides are TGTGCCAGCACCCCAGGAGGTGAAAAACTGTTTTTT. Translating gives CASTPGGEKLFF.

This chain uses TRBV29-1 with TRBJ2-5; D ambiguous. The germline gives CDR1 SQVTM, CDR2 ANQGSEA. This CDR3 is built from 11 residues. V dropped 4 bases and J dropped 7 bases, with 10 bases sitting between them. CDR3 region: CSVALIGTQYF. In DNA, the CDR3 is TGCAGCGTTGCACTTATTGGGACCCAGTACTTC.

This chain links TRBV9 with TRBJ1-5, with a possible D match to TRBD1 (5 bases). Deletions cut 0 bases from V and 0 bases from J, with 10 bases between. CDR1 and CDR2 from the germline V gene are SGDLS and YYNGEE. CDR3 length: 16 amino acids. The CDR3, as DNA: TGTGCCAGCAGCGTAGGAGACAGATATAGCAATCAGCCCCAGCATTTT. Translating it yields CASSVGDRYSNQPQHF.

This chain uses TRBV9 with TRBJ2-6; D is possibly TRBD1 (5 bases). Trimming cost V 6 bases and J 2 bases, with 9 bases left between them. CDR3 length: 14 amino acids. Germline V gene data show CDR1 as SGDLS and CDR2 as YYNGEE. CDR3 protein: CASTLGAGANVLTF. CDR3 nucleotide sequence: TGTGCCAGCACTTTAGGGGCTGGGGCCAACGTCCTGACTTTC.

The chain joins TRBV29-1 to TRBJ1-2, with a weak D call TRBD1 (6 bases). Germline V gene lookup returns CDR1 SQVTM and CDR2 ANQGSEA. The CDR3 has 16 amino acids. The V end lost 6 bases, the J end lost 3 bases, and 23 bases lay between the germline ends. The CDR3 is CSVAGQLVISDYGYTF. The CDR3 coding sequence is TGCAGCGTGGCAGGACAGCTAGTCATTAGTGACTATGGCTACACCTTC.

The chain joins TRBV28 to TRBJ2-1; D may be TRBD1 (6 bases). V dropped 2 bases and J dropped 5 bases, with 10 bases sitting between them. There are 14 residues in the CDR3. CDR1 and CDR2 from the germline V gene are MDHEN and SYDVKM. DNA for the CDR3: TGTGCCAGCAGTTTAACAGGGTCGAACAATGAGCAGTTCTTC. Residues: CASSLTGSNNEQFF.

CDR3 residues: CASSAGGNTEAFF. Here the CDR3 DNA reads TGTGCCAGCAGTGCAGGGGGGAACACTGAAGCTTTCTTT. The chain couples TRBV6-1 to TRBJ1-1; TRBD1 agrees at 7 bases. The CDR3 length is 13 residues. Per germline, CDR1 MNHNS and CDR2 SASEGT. Trimming at V came to 4 bases and at J to 1 base, leaving 0 bases not matched to a gene.

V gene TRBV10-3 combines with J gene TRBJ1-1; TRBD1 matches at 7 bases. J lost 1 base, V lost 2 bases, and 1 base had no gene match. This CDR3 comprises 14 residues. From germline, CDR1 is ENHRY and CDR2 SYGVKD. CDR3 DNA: TGTGCCATCAGTGAGGGACAGGCGAACACTGAAGCTTTCTTT. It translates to CAISEGQANTEAFF.